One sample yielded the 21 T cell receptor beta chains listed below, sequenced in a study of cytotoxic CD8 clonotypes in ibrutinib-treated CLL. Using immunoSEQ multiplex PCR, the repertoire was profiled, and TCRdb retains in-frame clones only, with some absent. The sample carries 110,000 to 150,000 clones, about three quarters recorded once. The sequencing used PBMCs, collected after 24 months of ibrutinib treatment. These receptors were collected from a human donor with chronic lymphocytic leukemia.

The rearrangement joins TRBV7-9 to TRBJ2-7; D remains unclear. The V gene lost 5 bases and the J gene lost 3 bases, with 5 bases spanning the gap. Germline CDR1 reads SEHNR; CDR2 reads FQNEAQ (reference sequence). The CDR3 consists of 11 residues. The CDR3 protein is CASSTNYEQYF. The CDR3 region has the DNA TGTGCCAGCAGCACCAACTACGAGCAGTACTTC.

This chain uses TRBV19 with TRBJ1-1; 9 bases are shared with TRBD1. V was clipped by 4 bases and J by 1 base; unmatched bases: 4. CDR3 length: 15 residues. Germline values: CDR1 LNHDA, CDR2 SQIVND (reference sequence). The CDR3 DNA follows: TGTGCCAGTAGTAATCCGGGACAGGGGAACACTGAAGCTTTCTTT. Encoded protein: CASSNPGQGNTEAFF.

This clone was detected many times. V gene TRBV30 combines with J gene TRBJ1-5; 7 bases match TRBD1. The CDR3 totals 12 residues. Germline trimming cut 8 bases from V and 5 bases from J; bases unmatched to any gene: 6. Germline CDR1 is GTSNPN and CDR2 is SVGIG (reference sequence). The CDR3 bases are TGTGCCAGTCGACAGGGCCATCAGCCCCAGCATTTT. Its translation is CASRQGHQPQHF.

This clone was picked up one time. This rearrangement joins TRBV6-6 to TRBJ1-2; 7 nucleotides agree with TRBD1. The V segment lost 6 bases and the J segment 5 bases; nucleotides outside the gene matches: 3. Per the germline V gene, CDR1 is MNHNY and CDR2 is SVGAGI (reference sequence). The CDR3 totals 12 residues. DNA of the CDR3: TGTGCCAGCAGCCCGACAGGGTATGGCTACACCTTC. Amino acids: CASSPTGYGYTF.

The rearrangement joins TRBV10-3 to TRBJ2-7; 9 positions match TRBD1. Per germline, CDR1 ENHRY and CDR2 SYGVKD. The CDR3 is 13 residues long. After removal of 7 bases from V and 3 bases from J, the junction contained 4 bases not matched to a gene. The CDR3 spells CAITPGQGYEQYF. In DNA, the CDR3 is TGTGCCATCACCCCGGGACAGGGCTACGAGCAGTACTTC.

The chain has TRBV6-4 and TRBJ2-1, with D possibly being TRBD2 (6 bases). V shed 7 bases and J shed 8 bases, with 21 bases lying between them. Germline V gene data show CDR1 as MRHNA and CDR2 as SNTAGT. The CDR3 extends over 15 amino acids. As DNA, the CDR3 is TGTGCCAGCATGCCGGAGGGTAGCAGTTCGCATGAGCAGTTCTTC. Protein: CASMPEGSSSHEQFF.

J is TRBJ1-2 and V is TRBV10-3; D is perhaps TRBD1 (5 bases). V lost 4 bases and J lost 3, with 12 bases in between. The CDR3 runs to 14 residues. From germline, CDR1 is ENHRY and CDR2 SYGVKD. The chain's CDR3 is CAISAGRADYGYTF. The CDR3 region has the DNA TGTGCCATCAGTGCGGGCAGGGCAGACTATGGCTACACCTTC.

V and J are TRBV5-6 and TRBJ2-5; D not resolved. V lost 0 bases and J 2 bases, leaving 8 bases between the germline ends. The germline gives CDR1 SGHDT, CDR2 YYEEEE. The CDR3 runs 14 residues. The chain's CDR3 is CASSLAGSQETQYF. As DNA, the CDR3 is TGTGCCAGCAGCTTGGCCGGTTCTCAAGAGACCCAGTACTTC.

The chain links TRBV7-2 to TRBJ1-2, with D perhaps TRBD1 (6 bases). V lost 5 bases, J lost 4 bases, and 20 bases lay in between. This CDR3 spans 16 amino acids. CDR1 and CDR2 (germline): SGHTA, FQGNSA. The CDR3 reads CASSEGYGQSFYGYTF. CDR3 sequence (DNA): TGTGCCAGCAGCGAAGGTTACGGACAGTCTTTCTATGGCTACACCTTC.

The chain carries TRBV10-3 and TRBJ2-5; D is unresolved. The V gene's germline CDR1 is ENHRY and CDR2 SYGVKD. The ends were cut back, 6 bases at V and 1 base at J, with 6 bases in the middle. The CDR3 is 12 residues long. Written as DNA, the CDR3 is TGTGCCATCAGCCCCGGCCAAGAGACCCAGTACTTC. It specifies CAISPGQETQYF.

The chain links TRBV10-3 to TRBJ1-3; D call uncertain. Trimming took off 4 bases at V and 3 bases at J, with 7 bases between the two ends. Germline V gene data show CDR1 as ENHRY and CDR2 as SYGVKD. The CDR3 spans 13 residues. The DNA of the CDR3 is TGTGCCATCAGTGGGGGAGTTGGAAACACCATATATTTT. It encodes CAISGGVGNTIYF.

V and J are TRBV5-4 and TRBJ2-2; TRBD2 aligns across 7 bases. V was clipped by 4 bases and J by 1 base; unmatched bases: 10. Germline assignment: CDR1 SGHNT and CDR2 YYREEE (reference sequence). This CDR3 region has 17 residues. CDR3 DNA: TGTGCCAGCAGCCCGGCTTGGGGCGGGAGGAACACCGGGGAGCTGTTTTTT. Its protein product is CASSPAWGGRNTGELFF.

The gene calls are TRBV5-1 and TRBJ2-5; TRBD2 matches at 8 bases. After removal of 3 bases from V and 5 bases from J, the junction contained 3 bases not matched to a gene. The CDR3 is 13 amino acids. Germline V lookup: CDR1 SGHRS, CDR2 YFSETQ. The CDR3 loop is CASSWSSGETQYF. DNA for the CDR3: TGCGCCAGCAGCTGGTCTAGCGGGGAGACCCAGTACTTC.

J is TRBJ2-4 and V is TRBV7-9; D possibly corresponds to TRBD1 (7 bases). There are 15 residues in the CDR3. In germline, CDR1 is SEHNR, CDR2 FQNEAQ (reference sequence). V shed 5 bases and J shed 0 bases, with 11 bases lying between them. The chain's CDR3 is CASSPGGLAKNIQYF. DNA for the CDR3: TGTGCCAGCAGCCCAGGGGGGCTAGCCAAAAACATTCAGTACTTC.

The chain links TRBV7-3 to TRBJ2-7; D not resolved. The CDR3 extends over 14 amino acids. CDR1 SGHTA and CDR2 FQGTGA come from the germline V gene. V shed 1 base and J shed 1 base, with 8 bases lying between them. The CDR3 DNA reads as TGTGCCAGCAGCTTAAGTCCCCGATCCTACGAGCAGTACTTC. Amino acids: CASSLSPRSYEQYF.

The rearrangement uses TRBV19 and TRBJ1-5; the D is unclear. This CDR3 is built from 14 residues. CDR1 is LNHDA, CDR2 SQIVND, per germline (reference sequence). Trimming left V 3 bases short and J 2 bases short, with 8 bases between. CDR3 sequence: CASSMVRGNQPQHF. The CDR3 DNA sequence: TGTGCCAGTAGTATGGTCCGGGGCAATCAGCCCCAGCATTTT.

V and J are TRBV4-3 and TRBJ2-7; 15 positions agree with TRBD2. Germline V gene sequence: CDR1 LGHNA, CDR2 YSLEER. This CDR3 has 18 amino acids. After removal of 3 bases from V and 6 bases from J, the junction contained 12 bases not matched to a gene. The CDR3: CASSQEPRGGLAGGEQYF. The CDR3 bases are TGCGCCAGCAGCCAGGAACCAAGGGGGGGACTAGCGGGAGGCGAGCAGTACTTC.

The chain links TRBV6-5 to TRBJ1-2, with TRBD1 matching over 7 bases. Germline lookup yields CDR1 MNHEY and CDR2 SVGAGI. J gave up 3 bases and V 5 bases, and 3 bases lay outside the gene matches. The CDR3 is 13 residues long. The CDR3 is CASSPQGDYGYTF. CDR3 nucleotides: TGTGCCAGCAGTCCCCAGGGGGACTATGGCTACACCTTC.

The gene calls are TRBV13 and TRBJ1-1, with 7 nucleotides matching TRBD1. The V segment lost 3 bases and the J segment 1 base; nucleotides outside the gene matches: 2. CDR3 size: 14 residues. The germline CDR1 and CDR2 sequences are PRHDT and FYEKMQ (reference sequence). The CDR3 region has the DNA TGTGCCAGCAGCTTCCGGGACAGGAACACTGAAGCTTTCTTT. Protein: CASSFRDRNTEAFF.

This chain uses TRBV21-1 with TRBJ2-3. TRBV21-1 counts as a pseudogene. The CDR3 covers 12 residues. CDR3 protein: CATSGAPDTQYF. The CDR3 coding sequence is TGTGCCACCTCCGGGGCCCCAGATACGCAGTATTTT.

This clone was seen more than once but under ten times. DNA of the CDR3: TGTGCCAGCAGCGTAGCCGGGGATACGCAGTATTTT. It encodes CASSVAGDTQYF. J is TRBJ2-3 and V is TRBV9, with D uncertain. Germline lookup yields CDR1 SGDLS and CDR2 YYNGEE. The CDR3 is made up of 12 amino acids. The V gene lost 0 bases and the J gene lost 6 bases, with 5 bases spanning the gap.